This T cell receptor (beta chain) was captured by sequencing in a study of post-analysis software for immune sequencing data. On the study more broadly: The disease courses spanned relapsing-remitting, secondary progressive and progressive-relapsing forms of multiple sclerosis.

The TCR beta cDNA libraries carried unique molecular identifiers. TCRdb reanalysed the PCR reads using MiXCR and keeps one entry per CDR3 protein. Of roughly 800,000 distinct CDR3 sequences listed, around 45% are singletons. Germline loops: CDR1 MNHNY, CDR2 SVGAGI (reference sequence). Trimming shortened V by 5 bases and J by 4 bases, and 15 bases separated the two germline ends. CDR3 size: 14 residues. Study findings and constraints: Patients used about 5 TRBV segments, including TRBV5-6, TRBV5-1 and TRBV20-1, more often than controls. Same-batch samples co-clustered strongly by F measure.

This clonotype was seen a few times. Its specificity is not known. The material sequenced was blood. The chain employs TRBV6-6 and TRBJ2-7; D perhaps matches TRBD2 (5 bases). The receptor was derived from a girl under 18 with multiple sclerosis. CDR3 protein: CASSTAGVPYEQYF. DNA for the CDR3: TGTGCCAGCAGTACGGCCGGGGTTCCGTACGAGCAGTACTTC.